This T cell receptor (beta chain) appears in the sequencing data of a study of blood T cell repertoires in COVID-19. The overall study: The cDNA or gDNA used as material had been derived from T cells, B-cell-depleted T cells, or PBMCs.

As processed by the authors: Amplification with reference gene primers provided the estimates of nucleated cell counts. Repertoires were generated with immunoSEQ multiplex PCR, while TCRdb's copy carries only in-frame clones and drops some. The V and J calls and clone size are taken from that table; D and trimming were inferred from the DNA. The data show tens of thousands of clones, 70% to 90% seen once. CDR1 is LNHDA and CDR2 is SQIVND in the germline V gene (reference sequence). The CDR3 is made up of 14 amino acids. J was trimmed by 4 bases and V by 8 bases; bases with no gene match: 9. The sample comprised peripheral blood. The V call is TRBV19, the J call TRBJ2-3; TRBD1 matches 7 bases. The sequence derives from a human donor in a cohort sampled during active COVID-19. The chain's CDR3 is CASSVRGLSDTQYF. The CDR3 DNA is TGTGCCAGTTCCGTTAGGGGGCTCTCAGATACGCAGTATTTT.